Shown below are 14 T cell receptor beta chains from a single sample sequenced in a study of T cell changes during pregnancy in multiple sclerosis. Clones were read by immunoSEQ multiplex PCR, and TCRdb kept only the in-frame ones, dropping some. The data contain 51,000 or so clones, 93% of them singletons. The material was peripheral blood, obtained in the second trimester of pregnancy. The receptors here all came from a female donor with multiple sclerosis, enrolled in a pregnancy study.

The chain carries TRBV4-1 and TRBJ2-1; D gene uncertain. Trimming took off 0 bases at V and 10 bases at J, with 7 bases between the two ends. Germline V gene data show CDR1 as MGHRA and CDR2 as YSYEKL. This CDR3 is built from 12 residues. The CDR3 is CASSQENGEQFF. CDR3 DNA: TGCGCCAGCAGCCAAGAGAACGGGGAGCAGTTCTTC.

The genes are TRBV12-5 and TRBJ2-1; 7 bases line up with TRBD2. Germline V CDR1 and CDR2: LGHNT, FRNRAP. This CDR3 is 13 amino acids long. V shed 0 bases and J 13 bases; nucleotides not matched to a gene: 6. The DNA of the CDR3 is TGTGCTAGTGGTTTGGTACCCGGGACTAAACAGTTCTTC. This sequence encodes CASGLVPGTKQFF. Supplemented by reference TRBV12-5 and TRBJ2-1, the full variable domain reads DARVTQTPRHKVTEMGQEVTMRCQPILGHNTVFWYRQTMMQGLELLAYFRNRAPLDDSGMPKDRFSAEMPDATLATLKIQPSEPRDSAVYFCASGLVPGTKQFFGPGTRLTVL.

The V gene is TRBV11-2, the J gene TRBJ2-1, with a tentative D call TRBD1 (5 bases). Germline CDR1 reads SGHAT; CDR2 reads FQNNGV. This CDR3 spans 16 amino acids. V lost 4 bases and J lost 7, with 20 bases in between. The DNA of the CDR3 is TGTGCCAGCAGCTCCTACCAGGGCCAGGGTCGAAATGAGCAGTTCTTC. Amino acid sequence: CASSSYQGQGRNEQFF.

The chain is built from TRBV20-1 and TRBJ2-7; D call uncertain. This CDR3 spans 11 amino acids. From germline, CDR1 is DFQATT and CDR2 SNEGSKA (reference sequence). Trimming shortened V by 3 bases and J by 5 bases, and 8 bases separated the two germline ends. In DNA form, the CDR3 reads TGCAGTGCTAGCTTCGTAAACGAGCAGTACTTC. Protein product: CSASFVNEQYF.

The sample holds one count of this clone. The chain is built from TRBV9 and TRBJ1-2; 8 bases agree with TRBD1. Germline V gene sequence: CDR1 SGDLS, CDR2 YYNGEE. Trimming took 3 bases from V and 8 from J; bases not matched to a gene: 9. The CDR3 is 14 residues long. The DNA for the CDR3 is TGTGCCAGCAGCGCCCGGGGGGACAGGACCGGCTACACCTTC. Protein sequence: CASSARGDRTGYTF.

The chain joins TRBV4-2 to TRBJ1-1, with a tentative D call TRBD1 (6 bases). Germline assignment: CDR1 LGHNA and CDR2 YNFKEQ. Trimming took 1 base from V and 1 from J, leaving 7 bases between them. The CDR3 is 14 residues long. The CDR3 protein is CASSQGDTNTEAFF. In DNA form, the CDR3 reads TGTGCCAGCAGCCAAGGGGACACGAACACTGAAGCTTTCTTT.

V gene TRBV11-3 combines with J gene TRBJ2-1; 9 bases agree with TRBD2. This CDR3 has 17 amino acids. CDR1 and CDR2 from the germline V gene are SGHNT and YENEEA. With V trimmed by 5 bases and J by 3 bases, 11 bases remained unmatched. CDR3 DNA: TGTGCCAGCAGCCCCCTGAGGGCTAGCGGGAACTACAATGAGCAGTTCTTC. Its protein is CASSPLRASGNYNEQFF.

The V gene is TRBV28, the J gene TRBJ2-7; D might be TRBD1 (7 bases). The CDR3 spans 14 residues. Germline CDR1 is MDHEN and CDR2 is SYDVKM. V gave up 6 bases and J gave up 0 bases, with 12 bases separating them. The CDR3 region has the DNA TGTGCCAGCAGCCGACAGGGAGGCTCCTACGAGCAGTACTTC. This codes for CASSRQGGSYEQYF.

The V gene is TRBV5-6, the J gene TRBJ2-4; a weak D match, TRBD2 (5 bases). The CDR3 covers 14 residues. Germline V CDR1 and CDR2: SGHDT, YYEEEE. V dropped 1 base and J dropped 0 bases, with 5 bases sitting between them. The CDR3 reads CASSLRGAKNIQYF. CDR3 DNA: TGTGCCAGCAGCTTGCGGGGAGCCAAAAACATTCAGTACTTC.

CDR3 sequence (DNA): TGTGCCAGCAGTGATCAACCCCTCGGGAACATTCAGTACTTC. Translation: CASSDQPLGNIQYF. The V call is TRBV25-1, the J call TRBJ2-4; D is undetermined. CDR1 is MGHDK and CDR2 is SYGVNS in the germline V gene. The CDR3 consists of 14 residues. V gave up 3 bases and J gave up 7 bases, with 13 bases separating them.

The chain is built from TRBV6-5 and TRBJ2-1; TRBD2 aligns across 11 bases. V lost 1 base and J lost 10; bases outside the gene matches: 9. The CDR3 runs to 16 residues. Germline CDR1 is MNHEY and CDR2 is SVGAGI. The CDR3 sequence: CASSYFSGRGPNEQFF. CDR3 DNA: TGTGCCAGCAGTTACTTTAGCGGGAGGGGTCCAAACGAGCAGTTCTTC.

As to this clone: An end of the junction differs from the germline gene, which may be a read error. The chain couples TRBV4-1 to TRBJ2-7, with D unclear. CDR1 is MGHRA and CDR2 is YSYEKL in the germline V gene. The CDR3 has 14 amino acids. For the CDR3, the DNA is TGCGCCAGCAGCGAAGACCCTTACTCCTACGAGCAGTACTTC. It specifies CASSEDPYSYEQYF.

Note on this clone: This sample also contains other DNA sequences that code for the same CDR3. The rearrangement links TRBV25-1 to TRBJ2-1; a possible D gene is TRBD2 (5 bases). The CDR3 is 15 amino acids. Germline V CDR1 and CDR2: MGHDK, SYGVNS. V was pared by 2 bases and J by 13 bases, with 21 bases between. The CDR3 reads CASSENSERIGHQFF. The CDR3 DNA reads TGTGCCAGCAGTGAAAATTCCGAGCGGATAGGCCACCAGTTCTTC.

The rearrangement joins TRBV6-6 to TRBJ2-3, with no clear D. The CDR3 totals 12 residues. Trimming pared 4 bases from V and 6 bases from J, leaving 8 bases between. Per the germline V gene, CDR1 is MNHNY and CDR2 is SVGAGI (reference sequence). Here the CDR3 reads CASSFSQDTQYF. In nucleotides, the CDR3 is TGTGCCAGCAGTTTTTCTCAGGATACGCAGTATTTT.